This record concerns one T cell receptor beta chain sequence. Between the trimmed V and J ends, which lost 4 bases and 0 bases, there was a span of 9 bases. The V gene's germline CDR1 is MGHRA and CDR2 YSYEKL. The CDR3 has 14 residues. The primer mix had 60 Vbeta and 13 Jbeta primers. Using immunoSEQ multiplex PCR, the repertoire was profiled, and TCRdb retains in-frame clones only, with some absent. The listing contains about 210,000 clones. The data were obtained in a study of cytomegalovirus exposure and HLA in healthy donors. Study as a whole: In a previous analysis, some 120 million unique TCR beta sequences were found from 170 million or so T cells.

The TCR originated in a woman aged 25-40 years in good health and CMV-seropositive. This chain uses TRBV4-1 with TRBJ2-5; a possible D gene is TRBD2 (6 bases). The sequencing sample was made of PBMCs. CDR3 protein: CASSPRGNQETQYF. The CDR3 DNA is TGCGCCAGCAGCCCGCGGGGAAACCAAGAGACCCAGTACTTC.